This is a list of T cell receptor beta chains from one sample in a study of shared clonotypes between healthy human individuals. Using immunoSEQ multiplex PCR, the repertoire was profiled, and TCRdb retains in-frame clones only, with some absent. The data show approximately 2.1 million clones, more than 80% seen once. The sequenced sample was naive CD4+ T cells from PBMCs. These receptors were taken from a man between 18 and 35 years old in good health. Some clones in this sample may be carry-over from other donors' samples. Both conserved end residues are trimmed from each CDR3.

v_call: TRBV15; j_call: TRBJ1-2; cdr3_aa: ATSRGSSNGYT
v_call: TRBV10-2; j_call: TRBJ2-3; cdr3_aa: ASSVAGVADTQY
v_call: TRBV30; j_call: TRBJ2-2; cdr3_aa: AWSRAGELF
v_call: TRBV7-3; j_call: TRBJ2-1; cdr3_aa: ASSLDRNNEQF
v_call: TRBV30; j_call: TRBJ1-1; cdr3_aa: AWSVPKGSTAF
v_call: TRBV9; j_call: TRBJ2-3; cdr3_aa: ASSVRTGGSDTQY
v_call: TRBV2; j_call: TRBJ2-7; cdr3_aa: ASSGGPWGTYEQY
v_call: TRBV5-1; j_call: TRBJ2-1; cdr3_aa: ASRNLAGGYNEQF
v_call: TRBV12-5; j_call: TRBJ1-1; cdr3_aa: ASGLMGPNRDTEAF
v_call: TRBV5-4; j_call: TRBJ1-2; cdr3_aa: ASSQVFRENYGYT
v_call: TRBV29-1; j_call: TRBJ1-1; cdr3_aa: SVRGVMNTEAF
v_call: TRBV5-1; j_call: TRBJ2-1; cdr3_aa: ASSLDVPPSGNNEQF
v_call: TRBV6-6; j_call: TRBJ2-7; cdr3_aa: ASSQDRGLYEQY
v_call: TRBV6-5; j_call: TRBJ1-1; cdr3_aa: ASSYRSGVNTEAF
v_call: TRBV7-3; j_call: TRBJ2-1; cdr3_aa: ASSQTGPYNEQF
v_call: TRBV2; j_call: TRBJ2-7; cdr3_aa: ASSSSRGGSSHEQY
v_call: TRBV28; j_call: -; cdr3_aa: ASSGDRFEQY
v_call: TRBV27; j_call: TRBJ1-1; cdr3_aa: ASSLSPGRRGNTEAF
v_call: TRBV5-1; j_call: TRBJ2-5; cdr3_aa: ASSPRTSGGQETQY
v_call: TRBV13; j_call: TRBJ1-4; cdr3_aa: ASSLGLGRGLEKLF
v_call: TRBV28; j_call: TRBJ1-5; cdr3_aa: ASSPGTGNGNQPQH
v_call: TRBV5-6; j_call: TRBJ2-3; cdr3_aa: ASSNVGPDTQY
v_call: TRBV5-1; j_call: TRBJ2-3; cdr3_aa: ASTRRGPSTDTQY
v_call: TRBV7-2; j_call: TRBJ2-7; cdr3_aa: ASRIGVMTTEQY
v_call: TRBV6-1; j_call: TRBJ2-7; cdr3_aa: ASRGAGVKYEQY
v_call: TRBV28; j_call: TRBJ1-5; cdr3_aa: ASSPRARGNQPQH